One and the same sample provided the 11 T cell receptor beta chains below, sequenced in a study of CD4+ T cells in melanoma. This table comes from immunoSEQ multiplex PCR, and its TCRdb copy is limited to in-frame clones, with some not included. Altogether 140,000 or so clones are present, around 90% being singletons, with the ten largest covering 1.5%. The receptors originated from a human donor with melanoma.

The chain is built from TRBV7-3 and TRBJ2-6; unclear D gene. V was pared by 3 bases and J by 4 bases, with 10 bases between. CDR1 and CDR2 (germline): SGHTA, FQGTGA. The length of the CDR3 is 15 residues. CDR3 residues: CASSFSGAGANVLTF. CDR3 in DNA: TGTGCCAGCAGCTTTTCGGGTGCCGGGGCCAACGTCCTGACTTTC.

The chain recombines TRBV7-3 with TRBJ2-2, with D hard to call. Germline assignment: CDR1 SGHTA and CDR2 FQGTGA. V dropped 4 bases and J dropped 4 bases, with 7 bases sitting between them. The CDR3 has 13 amino acids. The CDR3, as DNA: TGTGCCAGCAGCTCCTCCATCACCGGGGAGCTGTTTTTT. Translation gives CASSSSITGELFF.

V is TRBV4-1 and J is TRBJ1-1; 7 positions agree with TRBD1. V was pared by 1 base and J by 5 bases, with 7 bases of the junction left unmatched. Looked up from germline, CDR1 is MGHRA and CDR2 is YSYEKL. The CDR3 totals 15 residues. CDR3 sequence (DNA): TGCGCCAGCAGCCAAGCGTTAAGGGGGCGAACTGAAGCTTTCTTT. Translated, it gives CASSQALRGRTEAFF.

The CDR3 sequence is CASSTLGYPNYGYTF. CDR3 nucleotides: TGTGCCAGCAGCACCTTGGGATATCCCAACTATGGCTACACCTTC. The chain carries TRBV9 and TRBJ1-2, with D unclear. V lost 4 bases, J lost 2 bases, and 15 bases lay in between. Germline V gene lookup returns CDR1 SGDLS and CDR2 YYNGEE. This CDR3 has 15 residues. Looking up the rest from reference TRBV9 and TRBJ1-2 gives the full variable domain: DSGVTQTPKHLITATGQRVTLRCSPRSGDLSVYWYQQSLDQGLQFLIQYYNGEERAKGNILERFSAQQFPDLHSELNLSSLELGDSALYFCASSTLGYPNYGYTFGSGTRLTVV.

The rearrangement links TRBV2 to TRBJ2-3; D call uncertain. The CDR3 has 11 residues. Trimming left V 3 bases short and J 3 bases short, with 1 base between. Per germline, CDR1 SNHLY and CDR2 FYNNEI. CDR3 DNA: TGTGCCAGCAGTGAGACAGATACGCAGTATTTT. Protein product: CASSETDTQYF.

This clone was recorded once. The chain employs TRBV7-2 and TRBJ2-3, with D hard to call. Germline CDR1 and CDR2: SGHTA and FQGNSA. Deletions cut 2 bases from V and 3 bases from J, with 12 bases between. The CDR3 loop spans 15 amino acids. CDR3 sequence (DNA): TGTGCCAGCAGCTTAACTGGTCTCCCGACAGATACGCAGTATTTT. Residues: CASSLTGLPTDTQYF. Full variable domain (missing parts from reference TRBV7-2 and TRBJ2-3): GAGVSQSPSNKVTEKGKDVELRCDPISGHTALYWYRQSLGQGLEFLIYFQGNSAPDKSGLPSDRFSAERTGGSVSTLTIQRTQQEDSAVYLCASSLTGLPTDTQYFGPGTRLTVL.

The count of this clone is one. The rearrangement joins TRBV6-5 to TRBJ2-2, with unresolved D. Between the trimmed V and J ends, which lost 0 bases and 2 bases, there was a span of 7 bases. The CDR3 has 15 amino acids. The germline V gene has CDR1 MNHEY and CDR2 SVGAGI. The CDR3 DNA sequence: TGTGCCAGCAGTTACTCGACACCTAACACCGGGGAGCTGTTTTTT. It codes for CASSYSTPNTGELFF.

The rearrangement links TRBV10-3 to TRBJ1-6; TRBD1 might be the D (6 bases). The germline V gene encodes CDR1 ENHRY and CDR2 SYGVKD. This CDR3 region has 15 residues. The V and J ends lost 0 bases and 7 bases respectively, with 10 bases between them. The CDR3 spells CAISESKQGNSPLHF. Written as DNA, the CDR3 is TGTGCCATCAGTGAGTCGAAACAGGGCAATTCACCCCTCCACTTT.

V usage is TRBV2 and J usage is TRBJ1-2; D is ambiguous. Germline values: CDR1 SNHLY, CDR2 FYNNEI. Trimming left V 7 bases short and J 2 bases short, with 11 bases between. The CDR3 totals 13 residues. The CDR3 is CASTLVQNYGYTF. CDR3 DNA: TGTGCCAGCACTCTGGTCCAGAACTATGGCTACACCTTC.

The V gene is TRBV27, the J gene TRBJ2-1; TRBD1 is a possible D gene (6 bases). The germline V gene encodes CDR1 MNHEY and CDR2 SMNVEV (reference sequence). CDR3 length: 15 amino acids. Trimming removed 6 bases from V and 7 bases from J, with 19 bases in between. DNA of the CDR3: TGTGCCAGCAGAGCACCGGTAAGGGGGATGAATGAGCAGTTCTTC. The encoded protein is CASRAPVRGMNEQFF.

This clone was seen just once. The chain recombines TRBV19 with TRBJ2-2, with a weak D call TRBD2 (5 bases). V was shortened by 6 bases and J by 6 bases, with 17 bases between the two germline ends. The CDR3 totals 15 residues. CDR1 and CDR2 (germline): LNHDA, SQIVND (reference sequence). CDR3 region: CASSPPGVGAGELFF. As DNA, the CDR3 is TGTGCCAGTAGCCCCCCGGGCGTCGGGGCCGGGGAGCTGTTTTTT. The full variable domain, completed using reference TRBV19 and TRBJ2-2, is DGGITQSPKYLFRKEGQNVTLSCEQNLNHDAMYWYRQDPGQGLRLIYYSQIVNDFQKGDIAEGYSVSREKKESFPLTVTSAQKNPTAFYLCASSPPGVGAGELFFGEGSRLTVL.